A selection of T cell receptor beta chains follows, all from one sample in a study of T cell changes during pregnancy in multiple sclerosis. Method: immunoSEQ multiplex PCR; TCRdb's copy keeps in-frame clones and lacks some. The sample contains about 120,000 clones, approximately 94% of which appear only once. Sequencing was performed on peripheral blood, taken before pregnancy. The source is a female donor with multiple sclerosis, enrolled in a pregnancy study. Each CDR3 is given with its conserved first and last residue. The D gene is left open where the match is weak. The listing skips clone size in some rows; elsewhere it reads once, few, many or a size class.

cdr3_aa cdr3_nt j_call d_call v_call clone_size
CAISGSGWGGGALNNEQFF TGTGCCATCAGTGGATCTGGGTGGGGCGGGGGGGCCTTGAACAATGAGCAGTTCTTC TRBJ2-1 TRBD2 TRBV10-3 .
CASSAQETQYF TGTGCCAGCAGTGCGCAAGAGACCCAGTACTTC TRBJ2-5 . TRBV6-1 .
CASSLARLADPKTIYF TGTGCCAGCAGCTTAGCGCGGTTAGCCGACCCTAAGACCATATATTTT TRBJ1-3 . TRBV7-8 .
CASSPLAGGIYNEQFF TGTGCCAGTAGTCCTCTAGCGGGAGGGATCTACAATGAGCAGTTCTTC TRBJ2-1 TRBD2 TRBV19 .
CASSSKLAGGPQTGNEQFF TGCGCCAGCAGCTCCAAACTAGCGGGGGGCCCACAGACCGGAAATGAGCAGTTCTTC TRBJ2-1 TRBD2 TRBV5-1 .
CASSLPGTSAQETQYF TGCGCCAGCAGCTTACCCGGGACTAGCGCCCAAGAGACCCAGTACTTC TRBJ2-5 TRBD2 TRBV5-1 .
CASSPEGAGPTEAFF TGTGCCAGCAGCCCCGAGGGGGCTGGGCCCACTGAAGCTTTCTTT TRBJ1-1 TRBD1 TRBV7-3 .
CASSVGTGIHEQYF TGTGCCAGCAGCGTCGGGACAGGGATCCACGAGCAGTACTTC TRBJ2-7 TRBD1 TRBV9 .
CASSRLRAGGLGGSYNEQFF TGTGCCAGCAGCCGCCTAAGAGCGGGGGGTCTGGGAGGGTCCTACAATGAGCAGTTCTTC TRBJ2-1 TRBD2 TRBV28 .
CASSEPFRQGTGSLNEKLFF TGTGCCAGCAGTGAACCTTTCAGACAGGGTACAGGGTCCCTTAATGAAAAACTGTTTTTT TRBJ1-4 TRBD1 TRBV6-1 .
CASSDGLAGGTDTQYF TGTGCCAGCAGTGATGGACTAGCGGGGGGCACAGATACGCAGTATTTT TRBJ2-3 TRBD2 TRBV2 .
CASSQPGGGTDTQYF TGCGCCAGCAGCCAGCCCGGGGGAGGCACAGATACGCAGTATTTT TRBJ2-3 . TRBV4-1 .
CASSQDRRGASTDTQYF TGTGCCAGCAGCCAAGATCGGCGGGGGGCTAGCACAGATACGCAGTATTTT TRBJ2-3 TRBD2 TRBV4-2 .
CASSLASGTGGDTQYF TGTGCCAGCAGCTTAGCTAGCGGGACGGGAGGGGATACGCAGTATTTT TRBJ2-3 TRBD2 TRBV11-3 .
CASSVEPQGIHEQYF TGTGCCAGCAGCGTAGAGCCGCAGGGGATCCACGAGCAGTACTTC TRBJ2-7 . TRBV9 .
CASSLTQGATEAFF TGTGCCAGCAGCCTAACCCAGGGGGCGACTGAAGCTTTCTTT TRBJ1-1 TRBD1 TRBV5-5 .
CASSSAGGHQPQHF TGTGCCAGCAGCTCGGCCGGGGGGCATCAGCCCCAGCATTTT TRBJ1-5 . TRBV5-8 once
CASSTRTGGNEKLFF TGTGCCAGCAGCACTCGGACAGGGGGTAATGAAAAACTGTTTTTT TRBJ1-4 TRBD1 TRBV14 .